The 5 T cell receptor beta chains reported below all come from one sample, sequenced in a study of blood T cell repertoires in COVID-19. Clones were read by immunoSEQ multiplex PCR, and TCRdb kept only the in-frame ones, dropping some. The sample includes hundreds of thousands of clones, about 82% of them seen just once. Sequencing used peripheral blood. The receptors were gathered from a woman older than 75 with COVID-19, enrolled during active disease.

The rearrangement links TRBV18 to TRBJ2-2, with D maybe TRBD1 (5 bases). Germline V lookup: CDR1 KGHSH, CDR2 LQKENI. The CDR3 runs 15 residues. Trimming removed 4 bases from V and 7 bases from J, with 16 bases in between. CDR3 region: CASSLTAGPVGELFF. The CDR3 DNA reads TGTGCCAGCTCACTCACAGCAGGGCCAGTCGGGGAGCTGTTTTTT.

The J gene is TRBJ1-1, the V gene TRBV28, with 7 bases fitting TRBD1. Germline-derived CDR1 and CDR2 are MDHEN and SYDVKM. The V gene end was trimmed by 1 base and the J gene end by 3 bases; junction bases not matched to a gene: 5. This CDR3 has 15 amino acids. CDR3 sequence reads: CASSLLGGEDTEAFF. The CDR3 region has the DNA TGTGCCAGCAGTTTATTAGGGGGCGAGGACACTGAAGCTTTCTTT.

The chain employs TRBV7-9 and TRBJ1-5; D perhaps matches TRBD1 (6 bases). Trimming took off 6 bases at V and 7 bases at J, with 13 bases between the two ends. CDR3 size: 13 residues. Germline V gene lookup returns CDR1 SEHNR and CDR2 FQNEAQ (reference sequence). CDR3 sequence reads: CASSNTGIQPQHF. CDR3 sequence (DNA): TGTGCCAGCAGTAATACAGGGATCCAGCCCCAGCATTTT.

The chain recombines TRBV27 with TRBJ2-1; 10 bases line up with TRBD2. Per the germline V gene, CDR1 is MNHEY and CDR2 is SMNVEV (reference sequence). Trimming removed 3 bases from V and 10 bases from J; junction bases left unmatched: 9. This CDR3 comprises 15 residues. The CDR3 protein is CASSLPGTSVREQFF. DNA of the CDR3: TGTGCCAGCAGTTTGCCCGGGACTAGCGTCCGAGAGCAGTTCTTC.

The chain combines TRBV9 with TRBJ2-3; 9 bases are shared with TRBD2. The CDR3 length is 17 residues. CDR1 is SGDLS, CDR2 YYNGEE, per germline. Germline trimming cut 2 bases from V and 3 bases from J; bases unmatched to any gene: 10. For the CDR3, the DNA is TGTGCCAGCAGCGTCACCAGCGGGGGGCTCGGGACAGATACGCAGTATTTT. Its protein product is CASSVTSGGLGTDTQYF.